The rows below give T cell receptor beta chains drawn from one sample of a study of cytomegalovirus exposure and HLA in healthy donors. TCRdb's table, derived via immunoSEQ multiplex PCR, lists solely in-frame clones and lacks some. The data show 86,000 or so clones, 70% to 80% seen once. Sequencing input: PBMCs. The receptors were sampled from a woman in her 40s in good health and CMV-seropositive. Each CDR3 is given with its conserved first and last residue. Fields, in order: D gene, J gene, V gene, clone size, CDR3 protein, CDR3 DNA. D genes are given only for firm matches. Not all rows give a size; the values are once, few, many and, for expanded clones, a class.

d_call: .; j_call: TRBJ2-1; v_call: TRBV19; clone_size: .; cdr3_aa: CASSIERGFWTSSYNEQFF; cdr3_nt: TGTGCCAGTAGTATAGAGAGGGGGTTCTGGACGAGCTCCTACAATGAGCAGTTCTTC
d_call: .; j_call: TRBJ1-1; v_call: TRBV6-5; clone_size: .; cdr3_aa: CASTPVERTTEAFF; cdr3_nt: TGTGCCAGCACGCCCGTCGAGAGAACCACTGAAGCTTTCTTT
d_call: TRBD1; j_call: TRBJ1-4; v_call: TRBV6-1; clone_size: .; cdr3_aa: CASRRQGMNEKLFF; cdr3_nt: TGTGCCAGCAGGAGACAGGGGATGAATGAAAAACTGTTTTTT
d_call: .; j_call: TRBJ2-7; v_call: TRBV27; clone_size: .; cdr3_aa: CASGRDKDYEQYF; cdr3_nt: TGTGCCAGCGGCCGGGACAAGGACTACGAGCAGTACTTC
d_call: .; j_call: TRBJ1-2; v_call: TRBV6-6; clone_size: few; cdr3_aa: CASSYKGENYGYTF; cdr3_nt: TGTGCCAGCAGTTACAAGGGGGAAAACTATGGCTACACCTTC
d_call: TRBD1; j_call: TRBJ1-1; v_call: TRBV6-5; clone_size: .; cdr3_aa: CASSRDRGTEAFF; cdr3_nt: TGTGCCAGCAGCAGGGACAGGGGCACTGAAGCTTTCTTT
d_call: .; j_call: TRBJ2-7; v_call: TRBV25-1; clone_size: .; cdr3_aa: CASSDDRSGSYEQYF; cdr3_nt: TGTGCCAGCAGTGATGATAGGTCAGGGTCCTACGAGCAGTACTTC
d_call: .; j_call: TRBJ1-1; v_call: TRBV2; clone_size: .; cdr3_aa: CASSEDGTNTEAFF; cdr3_nt: TGTGCCAGCAGTGAGGACGGGACAAACACTGAAGCTTTCTTT
d_call: .; j_call: TRBJ1-5; v_call: TRBV4-1; clone_size: few; cdr3_aa: CASSQETAYQPQHF; cdr3_nt: TGCGCCAGCAGCCAAGAGACAGCTTATCAGCCCCAGCATTTT
d_call: .; j_call: TRBJ1-1; v_call: TRBV10-2; clone_size: .; cdr3_aa: CASSAQSRTEAFF; cdr3_nt: TGCGCCAGCAGTGCACAATCTAGGACTGAAGCTTTCTTT
d_call: .; j_call: TRBJ1-4; v_call: TRBV2; clone_size: once; cdr3_aa: CASSEGRGVGEKLFF; cdr3_nt: TGTGCCAGCAGTGAAGGAAGGGGTGTGGGTGAAAAACTGTTTTTT
d_call: TRBD1; j_call: TRBJ1-6; v_call: TRBV6-1; clone_size: .; cdr3_aa: CASSGGQGILPLHF; cdr3_nt: TGTGCCAGCAGTGGGGGACAGGGAATACTACCCCTCCACTTT